This TCR beta chain was captured by sequencing in a study of neoadjuvant anti-PD-1 for oral cavity cancer. Broader study findings: Pretreatment Treg/Th17 ratio correlated inversely with post-treatment tumor clonality.

Germline-derived CDR1 and CDR2 are SGHRS and YFSETQ. Trimming left V 5 bases short and J 5 bases short, with 16 bases between. The CDR3 has 14 residues. As for this clone: Its cognate antigen is unknown.

The assay was immunoSEQ multiplex PCR, and TCRdb's table has in-frame clones only and misses some. The sample carries about 72,000 clones, 83% recorded once. The patients had HPV-negative, locally advanced oral cavity squamous cell carcinoma. This chain links TRBV5-1 with TRBJ1-1, with TRBD1 as a possible D gene (5 bases). The sequence was obtained from a person aged 40 to 85 with oral cavity squamous cell carcinoma. This sample comprised PBMCs, obtained before nivolumab (anti-PD-1) treatment. The CDR3 sequence is CASSYRDRGTEAFF. The CDR3 DNA reads as TGCGCCAGCAGTTACCGGGACCGAGGGACTGAAGCTTTCTTT.